One sample yielded the 14 T cell receptor beta chains listed below, sequenced in a study of PD-1 blockade in classical Hodgkin lymphoma. Noted time point: cycle 4 day 1 (C4D1), after around six weeks of nivolumab. Each of the patients experienced relapse following autologous stem cell transplantation, and their brentuximab vedotin exposure differed. Isolation of CD8+ T cells from thawed PBMCs used magnetic negative selection. Repertoires were generated with immunoSEQ multiplex PCR, while TCRdb's copy carries only in-frame clones and drops some. The sample consists of about 2,700 clones, 70% to 75% of them appearing once. The specimen was CD8+ T cells from blood, collected before the fourth cycle of nivolumab. These receptors all come from a human donor with classical Hodgkin lymphoma.

The CDR3 spells CASSPVGGQTFPNTGELFF. The DNA of the CDR3 is TGCGCCAGCAGTCCCGTTGGGGGCCAGACATTCCCGAACACCGGGGAGCTGTTTTTT. The chain has TRBV4-1 and TRBJ2-2; D is possibly TRBD1 (6 bases). The CDR3 totals 19 residues. V was shortened by 6 bases and J by 0 bases, with 23 bases between the two germline ends. CDR1 MGHRA and CDR2 YSYEKL come from the germline V gene.

The genes are TRBV2 and TRBJ1-1; no reliable D call. V lost 4 bases to trimming and J lost 3 bases, with 15 bases between them. CDR1 SNHLY and CDR2 FYNNEI come from the germline V gene. The CDR3 consists of 15 residues. In nucleotides, the CDR3 is TGTGCCAGCAGTGCTCGGGCCACGGACCACACTGAAGCTTTCTTT. This sequence encodes CASSARATDHTEAFF. Based on the CDR3 plus reference TRBV2 and TRBJ1-1, the full variable domain is EPEVTQTPSHQVTQMGQEVILRCVPISNHLYFYWYRQILGQKVEFLVSFYNNEISEKSEIFDDQFSVERPDGSNFTLKIRSTKLEDSAMYFCASSARATDHTEAFFGQGTRLTVV.

The CDR3 DNA sequence: TGTGCCAGCAGCCTCATAGCGGGAGTACGGGAGACCCAGTACTTC. Translation: CASSLIAGVRETQYF. This chain joins TRBV7-2 and TRBJ2-5; 9 bases are shared with TRBD2. Unmatched junction bases numbered 9, after V lost 5 bases and J lost 5 bases. CDR3 size: 15 residues. Germline-derived CDR1 and CDR2 are SGHTA and FQGNSA.

The chain uses TRBV10-2 and TRBJ1-5; TRBD1 aligns across 7 bases. After removal of 5 bases from V and 5 bases from J, the junction contained 3 bases not matched to a gene. The CDR3 is made up of 13 amino acids. Germline-derived CDR1 and CDR2 are WSHSY and SAAADI. In nucleotides, the CDR3 is TGCGCCAGCAGTTCAGACAGGGATCAGCCCCAGCATTTT. Its protein is CASSSDRDQPQHF.

The chain couples TRBV7-9 to TRBJ2-7, with unresolved D. Germline V gene lookup returns CDR1 SEHNR and CDR2 FQNEAQ (reference sequence). V dropped 9 bases and J dropped 3 bases, with 12 bases sitting between them. The CDR3 runs to 12 residues. The CDR3 loop is CASLSDRYEQYF. The CDR3 DNA reads TGTGCCAGTCTGTCGGACCGCTACGAGCAGTACTTC.

V and J are TRBV29-1 and TRBJ2-7; D uncertain. Trimming removed 8 bases from V and 3 bases from J, with 17 bases in between. CDR3 size: 13 residues. The germline gives CDR1 SQVTM, CDR2 ANQGSEA. In DNA, the CDR3 is TGCAGCAACTTGAGTCGGAAGGTCTACGAGCAGTACTTC. It is translated as CSNLSRKVYEQYF.

V usage is TRBV7-8 and J usage is TRBJ2-1, with TRBD2 identical over 9 bases. The length of the CDR3 is 17 residues. CDR1 and CDR2 from the germline V gene are SGHVS and FQNEAQ. V shed 2 bases, J shed 2 bases, and the junction held 7 bases outside the gene matches. CDR3 region: CASSLSWLAGPYNEQFF. For the CDR3, the DNA is TGTGCCAGCAGCTTAAGCTGGCTAGCGGGACCCTACAATGAGCAGTTCTTC.

The rearrangement uses TRBV28 and TRBJ2-7; the D is unclear. The CDR3 loop spans 15 amino acids. V was shortened by 6 bases and J by 1 base, with 16 bases between the two germline ends. Looked up from germline, CDR1 is MDHEN and CDR2 is SYDVKM. The CDR3 sequence is CASRIGVAGSYEQYF. The CDR3, as DNA: TGTGCCAGCAGAATTGGAGTGGCAGGTTCCTACGAGCAGTACTTC.

For the CDR3, the DNA is TGTGCCAGCAGTGAAGCGGTCGACCGCGCCTATGGCTACACCTTC. Its protein is CASSEAVDRAYGYTF. The rearrangement links TRBV6-1 to TRBJ1-2, with unresolved D. Trimming pared 0 bases from V and 4 bases from J, leaving 12 bases between. CDR3 length: 15 residues. CDR1 is MNHNS, CDR2 SASEGT, per germline.

The chain carries TRBV4-2 and TRBJ1-1; a possible D gene is TRBD1 (5 bases). This CDR3 is built from 14 residues. V was pared by 5 bases and J by 3 bases, with 13 bases between. CDR1 LGHNA and CDR2 YNFKEQ come from the germline V gene. Here the CDR3 DNA reads TGTGCCAGCAGCGGGGGACCTTACGACACTGAAGCTTTCTTT. Its protein product is CASSGGPYDTEAFF.

CDR3 loop: CASSVEWDSPFF. In DNA, the CDR3 is TGTGCCAGCAGCGTAGAGTGGGATTCTCCCTTCTTC. J is TRBJ2-1 and V is TRBV9; unclear D gene. V was clipped by 0 bases and J by 16 bases, with 14 bases between them. Germline values: CDR1 SGDLS, CDR2 YYNGEE. The CDR3 has 12 amino acids.

This clone was detected a few times. The rearrangement joins TRBV19 to TRBJ1-1, with a weak D call TRBD1 (6 bases). Germline loops: CDR1 LNHDA, CDR2 SQIVND (reference sequence). This CDR3 is built from 16 residues. Between the trimmed V and J ends, which lost 7 bases and 6 bases, there was a span of 24 bases. CDR3 coding DNA: TGTGCCAGTATCTACCCGGGAGAACAGGGTATCGCTGAAGCTTTCTTT. Residues: CASIYPGEQGIAEAFF.

This chain connects TRBV28 to TRBJ1-3; a possible D gene is TRBD1 (5 bases). There are 16 residues in the CDR3. Trimming left V 6 bases short and J 1 base short, with 16 bases between. Germline-derived CDR1 and CDR2 are MDHEN and SYDVKM. CDR3 in DNA: TGTGCCAGCAGGAACCATGCAGGGACGTCTGGAAACACCATATATTTT. Protein: CASRNHAGTSGNTIYF. The complete variable domain, with remaining parts taken from reference TRBV28 and TRBJ1-3, reads DVKVTQSSRYLVKRTGEKVFLECVQDMDHENMFWYRQDPGLGLRLIYFSYDVKMKEKGDIPEGYSVSREKKERFSLILESASTNQTSMYLCASRNHAGTSGNTIYFGEGSWLTVV.

The chain has TRBV4-2 and TRBJ2-1; possibly TRBD1 or TRBD2 for D (6 bases each). The V gene's germline CDR1 is LGHNA and CDR2 YNFKEQ. This CDR3 has 15 amino acids. V was shortened by 7 bases and J by 0 bases, with 13 bases between the two germline ends. The CDR3 region has the DNA TGTGCCAGCATGCCGGAGGGGGGCTCCTACAATGAGCAGTTCTTC. Amino acids: CASMPEGGSYNEQFF.